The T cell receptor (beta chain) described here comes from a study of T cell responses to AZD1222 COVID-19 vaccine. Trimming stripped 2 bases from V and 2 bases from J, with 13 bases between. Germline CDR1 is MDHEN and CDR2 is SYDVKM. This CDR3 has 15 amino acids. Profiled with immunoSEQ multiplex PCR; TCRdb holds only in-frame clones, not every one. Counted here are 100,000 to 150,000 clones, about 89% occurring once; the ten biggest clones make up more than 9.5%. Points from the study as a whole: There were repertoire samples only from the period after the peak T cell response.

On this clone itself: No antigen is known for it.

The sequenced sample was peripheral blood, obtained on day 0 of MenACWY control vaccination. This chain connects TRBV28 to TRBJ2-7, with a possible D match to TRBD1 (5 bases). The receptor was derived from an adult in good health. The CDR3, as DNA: TGTGCCAGCAGTTTAGAAAGGACAAAGACCTACGAGCAGTACTTC. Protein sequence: CASSLERTKTYEQYF.